This record covers a single T cell receptor beta chain. Its antigen remains undetermined. No base quality information exists; no much larger clone differs at one position. All of the isolated RNA was reverse transcribed with the High Capacity cDNA Reverse Transcription Kit, so expressed TCRB transcripts were sequenced. Deep immunoSEQ sequencing was performed on naive, central memory and regulatory T cell samples, with an average of about 4 million total reads per sample. After sorted cells were lysed in RLT buffer, RNA was extracted with DNase-treated RNeasy Micro or Mini kits, with the choice depending on cell number. Each cell subset was processed separately to prevent cross-contamination, with patient and healthy donor samples processed together. The immunoSEQ multiplex PCR was used to amplify TCRB sequences from cDNA, yielding 87-bp fragments that span the CDR3 region. Sequencing of the amplicons was done on the Illumina HiSeq platform. On the authors' methods: Synthetic template baselines were used to correct PCR bias computationally, reads within Hamming distance 2 were collapsed together, and singletons that could not be merged were discarded. By aligning reads against IMGT, V, D and J genes, CDR3 length, and insertions or deletions at six rearrangement sites were assigned. Within each subset, clonotype counts were normalized to sorted cell number, after which true diversity and Gini coefficients were computed with the tcR R package. Repertoire sharing was quantified using the overlap coefficient calculated on TCRB nucleotide sequences. TCRdb limited this immuneACCESS table to in-frame rearrangements with V and J called. A share of clones is missing; checked studies link under half to unresolved V genes, and the rest is unexplained. V and J calls and clone size are those listed in that table; D and trimming were worked out from the DNA. The sample table shows about 320,000 clones, and around 15% are seen once. The ten largest clones add up to about 6.6% of the sample.

A single peripheral blood draw of around 100 mL on average was collected from each donor into heparinised tubes. Using a panel that included CD45RO, CCR7, CD25, CD127, CD95 and CD27, naive, central memory, regulatory and stem cell-like memory CD4+ T cells were sorted on a BD FACSAria II. Purity was above 95% for every sorted population. PBMCs were separated immediately by Lymphoprep density gradient centrifugation and were stained directly, without being cultured. So that batch effects would be minimized, each experiment stained and sorted samples in pairs, pairing one healthy donor with one patient. The CDR3 holds 15 amino acids from the cysteine to the phenylalanine. Only the CDR3 portion is preserved as DNA: 45 bases, with reading frame beginning at the first base. At the junction V is shortened by 5 bases and J by 3 bases, with 15 bases in between. CDR1 and CDR2 were assigned from the germline V gene as SGHTA and FQGNSA.

This entry belongs to a study of beta chain features in type 1 diabetes (dated by TCRdb to between 2017 and 2018). For the wider study: Mean age, gender distribution, total cell number and subset yield were not different between patients and healthy donors. A total of about 100 million sorted cells were examined across all samples, and RNA yield correlated strongly with the number of cells per subset. The study compared TCRB repertoires of sorted circulating CD4+ T cell subsets between recently diagnosed type 1 diabetes patients and matched healthy donors. Regulatory and stem cell-like memory subsets were isolated from only 8 patients and about eight healthy donors, whereas naive and central memory subsets came from all 30 or so donors.

Overall study outcomes, separate from this receptor: PCR may preferentially amplify shorter templates, but because patient and control samples were amplified and corrected together, any resulting skew would affect both groups equally. Naive, central memory and regulatory TCRB repertoires appeared more similar among patients than among healthy donors. At VDJ recombination sites, type 1 diabetes patients had fewer insertions and more deleted nucleotides, which implies abnormalities in thymic rearrangement. Because the HLA sub-analyses included only small numbers of individuals, any influence of HLA type on TCRB rearrangement was left unresolved. A moderate but significant shortening of TCRB CDR3 length was observed in type 1 diabetes patients in all four CD4+ subsets. Because cDNA was sequenced instead of genomic DNA, activated cells with high expression could be over-represented, although the groups did not differ in activation or CD3 levels.

The specimen sequenced was central memory CD4+ T cells from blood. The chain uses TRBV7-2 and TRBJ2-3; no D gene call is confident. This TCR was sampled from a man aged 25-45 years in good health. The base sequence is TGTGCCAGCAGCCGGAGCGTGGCACTTACAGATACGCAGTATTTT. Its protein reads: CASSRSVALTDTQYF.